The 10 T cell receptor beta chains presented below share a single source sample, sequenced in a study of OX40 agonist ivuxolimab in advanced cancers. Some clones are missing from TCRdb's copy, which holds only in-frame ones; the method was immunoSEQ multiplex PCR. The sample lists roughly 49,000 clones; 75% to 80% were seen once. The specimen comprised CD4+ or CD8+ T cells sorted from blood, sampled in a trial of the OX40 agonist ivuxolimab. These receptors originate from an adult with an advanced solid tumor such as melanoma, head and neck, liver or kidney cancer.

This chain uses TRBV5-1 with TRBJ2-7, with 7 bases fitting TRBD2. Germline values: CDR1 SGHRS, CDR2 YFSETQ. The CDR3 has 21 amino acids. The J segment lost 4 bases and the V segment lost 1 base, leaving 26 bases of the junction unmatched. CDR3 bases: TGCGCCAGCAGCTTGTATTCCAGGGCCCAGGCTCGGGCTAGCGGAATGTACGAGCAGTACTTC. Its translation: CASSLYSRAQARASGMYEQYF.

This rearrangement joins TRBV5-4 to TRBJ1-1; TRBD1 is a possible D gene (6 bases). With 4 bases removed from V and 1 base from J, the gap between germline ends came to 8 bases. There are 13 residues in the CDR3. Germline V lookup: CDR1 SGHNT, CDR2 YYREEE (reference sequence). The CDR3 DNA reads TGTGCCAGCAGCCGGGGACAGAACACTGAAGCTTTCTTT. This encodes CASSRGQNTEAFF.

The rearrangement uses TRBV10-3 and TRBJ1-1; D is uncertain. Trimming pared 2 bases from V and 1 base from J, leaving 5 bases between. Germline V gene data show CDR1 as ENHRY and CDR2 as SYGVKD. The CDR3 runs 13 residues. The CDR3 region has the DNA TGTGCCATCAGTGAGCCAGGGAACACTGAAGCTTTCTTT. Residues: CAISEPGNTEAFF.

This sequence joins TRBV5-1 and TRBJ2-1; perhaps D is TRBD1 or TRBD2 (5 bases each). Deletions cut 0 bases from V and 6 bases from J, with 13 bases between. Germline V lookup: CDR1 SGHRS, CDR2 YFSETQ. This CDR3 is built from 15 residues. This chain's CDR3 is CASSLGPGTTNEQFF. Here the CDR3 DNA reads TGCGCCAGCAGCTTGGGTCCCGGGACCACCAATGAGCAGTTCTTC.

The chain recombines TRBV2 with TRBJ1-1; possible D gene TRBD1, 6 bases. V lost 6 bases and J 5 bases, leaving 13 bases between the germline ends. Germline V CDR1 and CDR2: SNHLY, FYNNEI. This CDR3 is 13 amino acids long. The CDR3 sequence is CASSTEGGTEAFF. CDR3 DNA: TGTGCCAGCAGCACGGAGGGGGGGACTGAAGCTTTCTTT.

The chain has TRBV6-5 and TRBJ1-1; D is undetermined. From germline, CDR1 is MNHEY and CDR2 SVGAGI. Trimming took off 0 bases at V and 4 bases at J, with 12 bases between the two ends. This CDR3 is built from 15 residues. The CDR3 nucleotides read TGTGCCAGCAGTTACTCGAGACTCGGAGGCACTGAAGCTTTCTTT. As protein: CASSYSRLGGTEAFF.

Only one count was recorded for this clone. The rearrangement joins TRBV5-6 to TRBJ2-1, with D perhaps matching TRBD2 (6 bases). This CDR3 has 16 residues. V was cut by 4 bases and J by 4 bases, with 18 bases left in between. From germline, CDR1 is SGHDT and CDR2 YYEEEE. The CDR3 is CASSPYRLDAYNEQFF. The CDR3 nucleotides read TGTGCCAGCAGCCCGTACCGACTAGATGCGTACAATGAGCAGTTCTTC.

This clone has just one count. Here the CDR3 reads CASSQGSYNEQFF. The CDR3 coding sequence is TGTGCCAGCAGTCAAGGGAGCTACAATGAGCAGTTCTTC. The gene calls are TRBV2 and TRBJ2-1, with D possibly being TRBD2 (5 bases). Trimming took off 5 bases at V and 3 bases at J, with 8 bases between the two ends. The CDR3 length is 13 residues. CDR1 is SNHLY, CDR2 FYNNEI, per germline.

The V and J genes are TRBV9 and TRBJ1-1, with D hard to call. Germline CDR1 is SGDLS and CDR2 is YYNGEE. The V end lost 3 bases, the J end lost 8 bases, and 11 bases lay between the germline ends. The CDR3 totals 12 residues. The CDR3 sequence: CASSATGLEAFF. The DNA of the CDR3 is TGTGCCAGCAGCGCAACTGGGCTGGAAGCTTTCTTT. Supplemented by reference TRBV9 and TRBJ1-1, the full variable domain reads DSGVTQTPKHLITATGQRVTLRCSPRSGDLSVYWYQQSLDQGLQFLIQYYNGEERAKGNILERFSAQQFPDLHSELNLSSLELGDSALYFCASSATGLEAFFGQGTRLTVV.

The gene calls are TRBV6-5 and TRBJ1-2, with D unclear. The germline CDR1 and CDR2 sequences are MNHEY and SVGAGI. This CDR3 has 14 amino acids. The ends were cut back, 1 base at V and 8 bases at J, with 14 bases in the middle. The CDR3: CASSYYPAQWGYTF. The CDR3 DNA reads as TGTGCCAGCAGTTACTACCCAGCTCAGTGGGGCTACACCTTC.